The 32 T cell receptor beta chains below all came from one sample that was sequenced in a study of blood T cells in healthy people across ages. The second PCR ran about 6 to 11 cycles with a sample-barcoded 5' primer and J-beta primers. TCRdb reprocessed the 5' RACE reads via MiXCR and lists one record per CDR3 protein. The sample consists of around 1.5 million distinct CDR3 sequences, approximately 63% of them appearing once. Sequences were obtained from blood. Source of these receptors: a man younger than 35 in good health.

The rearrangement uses TRBV5-1 and TRBJ2-2; TRBD2 agrees at 11 bases. The CDR3 contains 17 residues. V was pared by 4 bases and J by 4 bases, with 9 bases of the junction left unmatched. CDR1 is SGHRS, CDR2 YFSETQ, per germline. The chain's CDR3 is CASSPGTSGLGTGELFF. CDR3 bases: TGCGCCAGCAGCCCCGGGACTAGCGGCCTCGGCACCGGGGAGCTGTTTTTT.

CDR3 protein: CASSPGTGAYTF. As DNA, the CDR3 is TGTGCCAGCAGCCCCGGGACAGGAGCCTACACCTTC. The rearrangement joins TRBV27 to TRBJ1-2; 8 bases match TRBD1. The CDR3 consists of 12 residues. Germline loops: CDR1 MNHEY, CDR2 SMNVEV (reference sequence). The ends lost 6 bases at V and 10 bases at J; junction bases unmatched: 7.

The rearrangement uses TRBV2 and TRBJ2-7, with TRBD2 identical over 13 bases. The CDR3 runs to 13 residues. Germline V gene sequence: CDR1 SNHLY, CDR2 FYNNEI. V shed 9 bases and J 7 bases; nucleotides not matched to a gene: 6. This CDR3 is CASGTSGTREQYF. As DNA, the CDR3 is TGTGCCAGTGGGACTAGCGGGACTCGGGAGCAGTACTTC.

There are a few counts of this clonotype. The rearrangement links TRBV29-1 to TRBJ2-3; D remains ambiguous. The CDR3 spans 15 residues. Germline V gives CDR1 SQVTM, CDR2 ANQGSEA. The germline V and J ends were trimmed by 0 bases and 6 bases, with 16 bases remaining between them. The CDR3 is CSVEDLSLSRDTQYF. As DNA, the CDR3 is TGCAGCGTTGAAGATCTTAGTCTTTCTAGGGATACGCAGTATTTT.

The CDR3 DNA reads as TGTGCCAGCAGTGATTACAGGGGGCACGGGGAGCTGTTTTTT. Protein product: CASSDYRGHGELFF. This rearrangement joins TRBV25-1 to TRBJ2-2, with 9 bases aligning to TRBD1. Trimming removed 3 bases from V and 7 bases from J; junction bases left unmatched: 3. Germline CDR1 reads MGHDK; CDR2 reads SYGVNS. The CDR3 length is 14 residues.

The J gene is TRBJ1-2, the V gene TRBV5-1; TRBD1 might be the D (5 bases). Looked up from germline, CDR1 is SGHRS and CDR2 is YFSETQ. The CDR3 runs 17 residues. The V and J ends lost 1 base and 1 base respectively, with 17 bases between them. CDR3 sequence reads: CASSLSGRQGGNYGYTF. CDR3 sequence (DNA): TGCGCCAGCAGCTTGTCGGGCAGGCAGGGCGGTAACTATGGCTACACCTTC. The full variable domain, completed using reference TRBV5-1 and TRBJ1-2, is KAGVTQTPRYLIKTRGQQVTLSCSPISGHRSVSWYQQTPGQGLQFLFEYFSETQRNKGNFPGRFSGRQFSNSRSEMNVSTLELGDSALYLCASSLSGRQGGNYGYTFGSGTRLTVV.

This clonotype was picked up one time. The gene calls are TRBV4-1 and TRBJ2-4; 8 nucleotides match TRBD1. The J call may be faulty, since TRBJ2-7 better matches the DNA end. The CDR3 has 15 amino acids. Germline CDR1 MGHRA, CDR2 YSYEKL. This CDR3 reads CASSLIRDRYYEQYF. The CDR3 DNA reads TGCGCCAGCAGCCTAATCCGGGACAGGTATTACGAGCAGTACTTC.

V usage is TRBV10-1 and J usage is TRBJ2-5, with D possibly matching TRBD1 (7 bases). The CDR3 loop spans 15 amino acids. Trimming left V 6 bases short and J 2 bases short, with 16 bases between. In germline, CDR1 is WNHNN, CDR2 SYGVQD (reference sequence). The CDR3 nucleotides read TGCGCCAGCAGCGAAAGGACAGGACTACAAGAGACCCAGTACTTC. This gives the protein CASSERTGLQETQYF.

The V call is TRBV5-1, the J call TRBJ2-6; D remains unclear. Germline V gene sequence: CDR1 SGHRS, CDR2 YFSETQ. V dropped 2 bases and J dropped 0 bases, with 9 bases sitting between them. The CDR3 has 16 residues. The CDR3 reads CASSFGQHSGANVLTF. The DNA for the CDR3 is TGCGCCAGCAGCTTTGGGCAGCACTCTGGGGCCAACGTCCTGACTTTC.

The chain couples TRBV10-1 to TRBJ1-5, with 10 nucleotides matching TRBD1. This CDR3 has 18 residues. Germline values: CDR1 WNHNN, CDR2 SYGVQD (reference sequence). V was clipped by 6 bases and J by 4 bases; unmatched bases: 15. The CDR3 is CASRDRDRGRIRNQPQHF. The CDR3 coding sequence is TGCGCCAGCAGGGACCGGGACAGGGGACGGATTCGTAATCAGCCCCAGCATTTT.

V gene TRBV4-1 combines with J gene TRBJ2-7, with a tentative D call TRBD1 (6 bases). Deletions cut 0 bases from V and 2 bases from J, with 14 bases between. The CDR3 is 16 residues long. Germline-derived CDR1 and CDR2 are MGHRA and YSYEKL. The CDR3 loop reads CASSQDLGGDPYEQYF. The CDR3, as DNA: TGCGCCAGCAGCCAAGACCTAGGGGGAGATCCCTACGAGCAGTACTTC.

V is TRBV27 and J is TRBJ1-1, with a tentative D call TRBD1 (5 bases). The ends were cut back, 0 bases at V and 4 bases at J, with 9 bases in the middle. Germline V gene lookup returns CDR1 MNHEY and CDR2 SMNVEV (reference sequence). The CDR3 sequence is 14 residues long. The CDR3 region has the DNA TGTGCCAGCAGTTTATCCAGGGTTGGCACTGAAGCTTTCTTT. Its protein is CASSLSRVGTEAFF.

The chain recombines TRBV25-1 with TRBJ1-2; no clear D gene. CDR1 is MGHDK, CDR2 SYGVNS, per germline. The CDR3 consists of 11 residues. Trimming took off 3 bases at V and 8 bases at J, with 7 bases between the two ends. The CDR3 nucleotides are TGTGCCAGCAGTGACGGGATAGGCTACACCTTC. It specifies CASSDGIGYTF.

This clonotype was observed a few times. The CDR3 nucleotides read TGTGCCAGCAGTCACGAAGCGGACAGGGCGGAAGAGACCCAGTACTTC. Translated, it gives CASSHEADRAEETQYF. V usage is TRBV2 and J usage is TRBJ2-5; 8 positions agree with TRBD1. The CDR3 has 16 amino acids. Germline values: CDR1 SNHLY, CDR2 FYNNEI. V lost 5 bases to trimming and J lost 3 bases; unmatched junction nucleotides: 11.

This clonotype was seen a few times. This rearrangement joins TRBV5-6 to TRBJ2-7; D is undetermined. The CDR3 has 15 residues. Trimming took 0 bases from V and 2 from J, leaving 12 bases between them. Germline V gene lookup returns CDR1 SGHDT and CDR2 YYEEEE. CDR3 sequence reads: CASSLAAVGTYEQYF. The CDR3 DNA is TGTGCCAGCAGCTTGGCCGCAGTAGGAACCTACGAGCAGTACTTC. Based on the CDR3 plus reference TRBV5-6 and TRBJ2-7, the full variable domain is DAGVTQSPTHLIKTRGQQVTLRCSPKSGHDTVSWYQQALGQGPQFIFQYYEEEERQRGNFPDRFSGHQFPNYSSELNVNALLLGDSALYLCASSLAAVGTYEQYFGPGTRLTVT.

This clonotype was observed a handful of times. The chain employs TRBV29-1 and TRBJ2-2; D might be TRBD2 (6 bases). CDR3 length: 12 residues. Between the trimmed V and J ends, which lost 3 bases and 6 bases, there was a span of 8 bases. Germline loops: CDR1 SQVTM, CDR2 ANQGSEA. CDR3 region: CSVDREPGELFF. The CDR3 region has the DNA TGCAGCGTTGACCGGGAGCCCGGGGAGCTGTTTTTT.

This clonotype was found a few times. The chain uses TRBV4-1 and TRBJ2-4; D not resolved. Looked up from germline, CDR1 is MGHRA and CDR2 is YSYEKL. V shed 9 bases and J shed 5 bases, with 8 bases lying between them. The CDR3 totals 11 residues. CDR3 amino acids: CASGRQNIQYF. In DNA, the CDR3 is TGCGCCAGTGGCCGGCAAAACATTCAGTACTTC.

This clonotype has just a few counts. The V and J genes are TRBV5-1 and TRBJ2-6; unclear D gene. V was shortened by 4 bases and J by 0 bases, with 11 bases between the two germline ends. The CDR3 spans 16 residues. Germline CDR1 reads SGHRS; CDR2 reads YFSETQ. This chain's CDR3 is CASSPPILSGANVLTF. The CDR3 region has the DNA TGCGCCAGCAGCCCACCCATCCTCTCTGGGGCCAACGTCCTGACTTTC.

The V gene is TRBV6-5, the J gene TRBJ1-5; tentative D call: TRBD1 (5 bases). V was clipped by 6 bases and J by 4 bases, with 16 bases between them. Germline V CDR1 and CDR2: MNHEY, SVGAGI. This CDR3 region has 15 residues. CDR3 sequence reads: CASRPQGLANQPQHF. The CDR3 DNA is TGTGCCAGCAGGCCTCAGGGATTAGCAAATCAGCCCCAGCATTTT.

J is TRBJ2-3 and V is TRBV28; tentatively, D is TRBD2 (7 bases). The CDR3 is 17 residues long. Trimming took off 6 bases at V and 2 bases at J, with 21 bases between the two ends. The germline CDR1 and CDR2 sequences are MDHEN and SYDVKM. CDR3 in amino acids: CASRLGGGWAYTDTQYF. DNA for the CDR3: TGTGCCAGCAGATTGGGGGGGGGCTGGGCTTACACAGATACGCAGTATTTT.

This sequence joins TRBV7-9 and TRBJ2-1; 9 bases align to TRBD2. CDR1 SEHNR and CDR2 FQNEAQ come from the germline V gene (reference sequence). Trimming took 2 bases from V and 10 from J; bases not matched to a gene: 9. The CDR3 is 15 residues long. CDR3 loop: CASSLFRTSVEEQFF. The CDR3, as DNA: TGTGCCAGCAGCTTATTTCGGACTAGCGTCGAGGAGCAGTTCTTC.

The table lists this clonotype with a few counts. The rearrangement links TRBV4-3 to TRBJ2-1, with D tentatively TRBD2 (6 bases). V lost 0 bases, J lost 7 bases, and 16 bases lay in between. Germline CDR1 is LGHNA and CDR2 is YSLEER. The CDR3 spans 16 residues. CDR3 in DNA: TGCGCCAGCAGCCAAGATACGGCCGGGGGAGATAATGAGCAGTTCTTC. Its protein product is CASSQDTAGGDNEQFF.

The chain joins TRBV29-1 to TRBJ2-4; 7 positions match TRBD1. The closer fit of TRBJ2-5 to the DNA end suggests the J call may be wrong. Germline CDR1 SQVTM, CDR2 ANQGSEA. This CDR3 comprises 15 residues. The CDR3 nucleotides are TGCAGCGTTGAAGGCAGGGGGAATTTTATGGAGACCCAGTACTTC. Protein: CSVEGRGNFMETQYF.

The chain is built from TRBV29-1 and TRBJ2-7; 11 bases align to TRBD2. V gave up 6 bases and J gave up 0 bases; unmatched junction bases: 16. Germline CDR1 SQVTM, CDR2 ANQGSEA. The CDR3 consists of 18 residues. CDR3 DNA sequence: TGCAGCGTAAAGGGGGCTAGCGGGAGGACCGGTCTCTCCTACGAGCAGTACTTC. Protein: CSVKGASGRTGLSYEQYF.

The rearrangement links TRBV6-2 or TRBV6-3 to TRBJ1-1, with D uncertain. This CDR3 has 15 amino acids. Trimming stripped 6 bases from V and 5 bases from J, with 19 bases between. From germline, CDR1 is MNHEY and CDR2 SVGEGT. The CDR3: CASSPSKGLGTEAFF. In DNA, the CDR3 is TGTGCCAGCAGCCCCTCAAAAGGGCTTGGGACTGAAGCTTTCTTT.

J is TRBJ2-3 and V is TRBV20-1, with 10 bases lining up with TRBD2. V gave up 6 bases and J gave up 2 bases; unmatched junction bases: 8. The CDR3 consists of 15 residues. The V gene's germline CDR1 is DFQATT and CDR2 SNEGSKA (reference sequence). CDR3 nucleotides: TGCAGTGCCGAGGCTAGCGGGGGAGTCACAGATACGCAGTATTTT. It is translated as CSAEASGGVTDTQYF.

CDR3: CSALPRGRGDYGYTF. The DNA of the CDR3 is TGCAGTGCCCTTCCTCGGGGCAGGGGGGACTATGGCTACACCTTC. This chain joins TRBV20-1 and TRBJ1-2, with TRBD1 matching 7 bases. Germline lookup yields CDR1 DFQATT and CDR2 SNEGSKA (reference sequence). Unmatched junction bases numbered 13, after V lost 6 bases and J lost 3 bases. The CDR3 is 15 residues long.

This chain links TRBV4-1 with TRBJ1-1, with 7 bases lining up with TRBD1. The CDR3 totals 13 residues. Unmatched junction bases numbered 4, after V lost 2 bases and J lost 7 bases. Looked up from germline, CDR1 is MGHRA and CDR2 is YSYEKL. CDR3 sequence reads: CASSQFQGGEAFF. CDR3 coding DNA: TGCGCCAGCAGCCAATTCCAGGGGGGTGAAGCTTTCTTT.

The V call is TRBV7-2, the J call TRBJ2-1; no reliable D call. Germline V gene data show CDR1 as SGHTA and CDR2 as FQGNSA. With 1 base removed from V and 6 bases from J, the gap between germline ends came to 7 bases. This CDR3 region has 13 residues. This chain's CDR3 is CASSLDATNEQFF. CDR3 in DNA: TGTGCCAGCAGCTTAGACGCCACCAATGAGCAGTTCTTC.

This clonotype was counted once. The V and J genes are TRBV20-1 and TRBJ2-7; possibly TRBD1 for D (7 bases). Trimming pared 4 bases from V and 1 base from J, leaving 20 bases between. The CDR3 covers 16 residues. The germline V gene has CDR1 DFQATT and CDR2 SNEGSKA (reference sequence). The CDR3 coding sequence is TGCAGTGCTAAAGGCAGGGGGGAGTACAATTCCTACGAGCAGTACTTC. Encoded protein: CSAKGRGEYNSYEQYF.

The gene calls are TRBV4-3 and TRBJ1-1, with D tentatively TRBD1 (6 bases). The CDR3 sequence is 14 residues long. The germline V gene encodes CDR1 LGHNA and CDR2 YSLEER. V lost 1 base to trimming and J lost 5 bases, with 11 bases between them. The chain's CDR3 is CASSQGARGTEAFF. The CDR3 DNA reads TGCGCCAGCAGCCAAGGGGCTAGGGGGACTGAAGCTTTCTTT.

The CDR3 is CASSPAGGRVGKTQYF. The CDR3 DNA reads as TGTGCCAGCAGCCCCGCGGGGGGGCGAGTGGGAAAGACCCAGTACTTC. V gene TRBV14 combines with J gene TRBJ2-7; TRBD2 matches 9 bases. The end of the DNA fits TRBJ2-5 better, so the J call may be wrong. Germline V gene sequence: CDR1 SGHDN, CDR2 FVKESK. This CDR3 is 16 amino acids long.